What follows is one T cell receptor beta chain and its context. The antigen is undetermined. Diagnosis rested on symptoms, serum thyroxine and TRAb, thyroid ultrasound, and orbital computed tomography. It was RNA transcripts that yielded the amplified TCR beta CDR3 regions. First-round RT-PCR of the TCR CDR3 relied on the HTBI primer set. TCRdb re-called the multiplex PCR reads with MiXCR, one entry per CDR3 protein. This sample carries approximately 590,000 distinct CDR3 sequences, more than 45% of them seen once, and the ten largest clones take about 7.9%. The record originates from a study of T cells in Graves' hyperthyroidism and ophthalmopathy. Looked up from germline, CDR1 is SGHTA and CDR2 is FQGNSA. J was trimmed by 5 bases and V by 1 base; bases with no gene match: 8. CDR3 length: 16 residues. Study outcomes and limitations: Patients with ophthalmopathy were separated from those with stable hyperthyroidism by a 13 V-J model.

This rearrangement joins TRBV7-2 to TRBJ2-5; 9 bases are shared with TRBD2. Sequencing was carried out using peripheral blood or thyroid tissue (not recorded which). The receptor's source is a woman aged 18-29 years with Graves' hyperthyroidism. The CDR3 here is CASSLVVAGDGETQYF. The DNA of the CDR3 is TGTGCCAGCAGCTTAGTTGTAGCGGGAGATGGGGAGACCCAGTACTTC.